This T cell receptor (beta chain) was captured by sequencing in a study of blood T cells in healthy people across ages. The CDR3 has 13 amino acids. Trimming stripped 2 bases from V and 3 bases from J, with 7 bases between. CDR1 is LGHNT and CDR2 is FRNRAP in the germline V gene. For the second PCR, which ran for about 7 to 11 cycles, a sample-barcoded 5' primer and a J-beta primer mix were used. TCRdb re-called the 5' RACE reads through MiXCR, storing one row per CDR3 protein. The repertoire holds roughly 500,000 distinct CDR3 sequences, with approximately 25% as singletons. V is TRBV12-5 and J is TRBJ1-1, with D unclear. Specimen: blood. The receptor comes from a woman in her seventies in good health. The CDR3 loop reads CASGLNSYTEAFF. In nucleotides, the CDR3 is TGTGCTAGTGGTTTGAACAGTTACACTGAAGCTTTCTTT.